This T cell receptor beta chain was obtained from a study of patients and donors after allogeneic stem cell transplantation. The CDR3 length is 16 residues. Germline CDR1 and CDR2: MGHRA and YSYEKL. V was pared by 1 base and J by 1 base, with 4 bases of the junction left unmatched. TCRdb re-derived calls from the RT-PCR reads in MiXCR, one entry per CDR3 protein. Among roughly 200,000 distinct CDR3 sequences listed, 38% were seen once. The sample consisted of blood, either unsorted or a sorted T cell fraction (not recorded which). V usage is TRBV4-1 and J usage is TRBJ1-1; TRBD1 matches 9 bases. This receptor was obtained from a human donor who was either an allogeneic HSCT recipient or a stem cell or donor lymphocyte infusion donor (not recorded which). It is not recorded whose cells these are; they may come from a transplant donor. CDR3 in DNA: TGCGCCAGCAGCCAAGTTTTACAGGGGGCGAACACTGAAGCTTTCTTT. The encoded protein is CASSQVLQGANTEAFF.